Shown below are 22 T cell receptor beta chains from a single sample sequenced in a study of T cell repertoires in cytomegalovirus infection. A single record per CDR3 protein comes from TCRdb applying MiXCR to the reads. Among approximately 180,000 distinct CDR3 sequences listed, roughly 9.8% were seen once. The sample comprised PBMCs. The source of these receptors is a human donor in good health (CMV status not recorded). Some clones in this sample may be carry-over from other donors' samples.

This clonotype was detected ten times or more. The chain links TRBV5-4 to TRBJ2-2; no clear D gene. From germline, CDR1 is SGHNT and CDR2 YYREEE (reference sequence). The CDR3 is made up of 15 amino acids. The V end lost 5 bases, the J end lost 2 bases, and 13 bases lay between the germline ends. CDR3 sequence reads: CASSLDLFNTGELFF. CDR3 in DNA: TGTGCCAGCAGTCTAGACCTCTTTAACACCGGGGAGCTGTTTTTT.

As for this clonotype: The conserved closing phenylalanine or tryptophan is absent in this CDR3, likely reflecting a read error. The J gene is TRBJ1-1, the V gene TRBV27; tentative D call: TRBD1 (6 bases). In germline, CDR1 is MNHEY, CDR2 SMNVEV (reference sequence). Between the trimmed V and J ends, which lost 4 bases and 4 bases, there was a span of 10 bases. The CDR3 runs 13 residues. Here the CDR3 reads CASSWGLSTEAFS. CDR3 DNA: TGTGCCAGCAGTTGGGGGCTGAGCACTGAAGCTTTCTCT.

This clonotype was found many times. J is TRBJ1-2 and V is TRBV19; D not resolved. This CDR3 has 13 amino acids. With 4 bases removed from V and 0 bases from J, the gap between germline ends came to 6 bases. Germline assignment: CDR1 LNHDA and CDR2 SQIVND (reference sequence). CDR3: CASSTQANYGYTF. CDR3 DNA: TGTGCCAGTAGTACTCAAGCTAACTATGGCTACACCTTC. The full variable domain, completed using reference TRBV19 and TRBJ1-2, is DGGITQSPKYLFRKEGQNVTLSCEQNLNHDAMYWYRQDPGQGLRLIYYSQIVNDFQKGDIAEGYSVSREKKESFPLTVTSAQKNPTAFYLCASSTQANYGYTFGSGTRLTVV.

This clonotype occurred many times. V gene TRBV7-8 combines with J gene TRBJ2-1; 11 bases agree with TRBD1. This CDR3 region has 15 residues. In germline, CDR1 is SGHVS, CDR2 FQNEAQ. The V segment lost 5 bases and the J segment 12 bases; nucleotides outside the gene matches: 12. The DNA for the CDR3 is TGTGCCAGCAGCCCCGCGGGACAGGGGGGCGTCAGGCAGTTCTTC. Protein product: CASSPAGQGGVRQFF.

This rearrangement joins TRBV7-2 to TRBJ2-5; 8 nucleotides align to TRBD2. Germline loops: CDR1 SGHTA, CDR2 FQGNSA. The V and J ends lost 7 bases and 4 bases, in that order; junction bases with no gene match: 11. This CDR3 spans 15 amino acids. CDR3: CASTASGRIVETQYF. The CDR3, as DNA: TGTGCCAGCACCGCGAGCGGGAGAATCGTAGAGACCCAGTACTTC.

This clonotype was seen ten or more times. The chain couples TRBV7-8 to TRBJ2-3; 10 nucleotides line up with TRBD2. The V gene end was trimmed by 3 bases and the J gene end by 9 bases; junction bases not matched to a gene: 9. The CDR3 contains 15 residues. Germline-derived CDR1 and CDR2 are SGHVS and FQNEAQ. The CDR3 reads CASSFSLAGTSTQYF. CDR3 sequence (DNA): TGTGCCAGCAGCTTTTCACTAGCGGGAACATCCACGCAGTATTTT.

This clonotype showed up many times. This chain links TRBV28 with TRBJ2-3; perhaps D is TRBD1 or TRBD2 (5 bases each). Germline CDR1 is MDHEN and CDR2 is SYDVKM. Trimming stripped 4 bases from V and 7 bases from J, with 15 bases between. The CDR3 covers 14 residues. The DNA for the CDR3 is TGTGCCAGCAGTTGGGGGACCAACCCTAATACGCAGTATTTT. It is translated as CASSWGTNPNTQYF.

The genes are TRBV13 and TRBJ2-7; 9 nucleotides match TRBD1. The CDR3 length is 15 residues. Losses at the gene ends were 6 bases for V and 1 base for J; bases not matched to a gene: 7. Germline-derived CDR1 and CDR2 are PRHDT and FYEKMQ (reference sequence). The CDR3 sequence is CASSPSGTGSYEQYF. CDR3 in DNA: TGTGCCAGCAGTCCATCCGGGACAGGGTCCTACGAGCAGTACTTC.

There are a few counts of this clonotype. The chain has TRBV5-4 and TRBJ2-3; TRBD2 matches 8 bases. The CDR3 spans 15 residues. Germline CDR1 is SGHNT and CDR2 is YYREEE (reference sequence). V dropped 2 bases and J dropped 1; count of bases not matched to a gene: 3. CDR3 in DNA: TGTGCCAGCAGCTTCCAGACTAGCGGCACAGATACGCAGTATTTT. It is translated as CASSFQTSGTDTQYF.

The chain is built from TRBV29-1 and TRBJ2-3, with TRBD2 matching over 9 bases. CDR1 SQVTM and CDR2 ANQGSEA come from the germline V gene. V shed 4 bases, J shed 5 bases, and the junction held 4 bases outside the gene matches. CDR3 length: 13 amino acids. CDR3 bases: TGCAGCGTTGGGCGGGAGGGCCGAGATACGCAGTATTTT. It yields the protein CSVGREGRDTQYF.

This clonotype was seen more than once but under ten times. The J gene is TRBJ2-1, the V gene TRBV20-1; tentatively, D is TRBD2 (5 bases). V lost 1 base to trimming and J lost 7 bases, with 11 bases between them. Germline V gene data show CDR1 as DFQATT and CDR2 as SNEGSKA (reference sequence). The CDR3 spans 13 residues. The CDR3 reads CSARGSSQNEQFF. The CDR3 DNA is TGCAGTGCTAGAGGCTCTAGCCAGAATGAGCAGTTCTTC.

This clonotype was counted many times. CDR3 in DNA: TGTGCCAGCAGCCCCACCTCTAGGAACACTGAAGCTTTCTTT. Protein sequence: CASSPTSRNTEAFF. The V call is TRBV12-3 or TRBV12-4, the J call TRBJ1-1; no reliable D call. This CDR3 spans 14 amino acids. V lost 6 bases and J lost 1, with 12 bases in between.

This clonotype was observed many times. The chain combines TRBV28 with TRBJ2-7; D perhaps matches TRBD2 (5 bases). CDR1 and CDR2 (germline): MDHEN, SYDVKM. This CDR3 is 14 amino acids long. V lost 6 bases and J 4 bases, leaving 16 bases between the germline ends. The CDR3 DNA sequence: TGTGCCAGCAGCACGAGCGGAGCCGGTTACGAGCAGTACTTC. Protein product: CASSTSGAGYEQYF.

This clonotype appeared many times. J is TRBJ2-5 and V is TRBV7-2, with D possibly matching TRBD1 (6 bases). The germline V and J ends were trimmed by 5 bases and 2 bases, with 12 bases remaining between them. This CDR3 region has 14 residues. Germline CDR1 reads SGHTA; CDR2 reads FQGNSA. For the CDR3, the DNA is TGTGCCAGCAGCCTTACAGGGACACAAGAGACCCAGTACTTC. Amino acids: CASSLTGTQETQYF.

This clonotype was observed at least ten times. The rearrangement uses TRBV11-2 and TRBJ2-7; D not resolved. V lost 1 base and J 5 bases, leaving 9 bases between the germline ends. Germline-derived CDR1 and CDR2 are SGHAT and FQNNGV. The CDR3 spans 13 residues. CDR3 DNA sequence: TGTGCCAGCAGCTTAGGTAGGTGGGACGAGCAGTACTTC. Its translation: CASSLGRWDEQYF.

Many counts were recorded for this clonotype. This rearrangement joins TRBV28 to TRBJ2-4; TRBD1 matches 7 bases. V dropped 4 bases and J dropped 1; count of bases not matched to a gene: 19. The CDR3 totals 20 residues. CDR1 MDHEN and CDR2 SYDVKM come from the germline V gene. DNA of the CDR3: TGTGCCAGCAGTTCCCCGGGACAGAATAAACCCCCAACGGCCAAAAACATTCAGTACTTC. As protein: CASSSPGQNKPPTAKNIQYF.

The table lists this clonotype with a few counts. The chain employs TRBV5-4 and TRBJ2-5, with 10 bases fitting TRBD2. This CDR3 spans 19 amino acids. V was pared by 1 base and J by 5 bases, with 17 bases of the junction left unmatched. Germline CDR1 is SGHNT and CDR2 is YYREEE (reference sequence). CDR3 bases: TGTGCCAGCAGCTTGTCTTCTTCTCCTAAGCGGGGGGGCGGGGAGACCCAGTACTTC. Amino acids: CASSLSSSPKRGGGETQYF.

There are many counts of this clonotype. This chain uses TRBV7-3 with TRBJ2-3; D gene unclear. Per the germline V gene, CDR1 is SGHTA and CDR2 is FQGTGA. The CDR3 extends over 14 amino acids. V lost 1 base to trimming and J lost 3 bases, with 8 bases between them. CDR3 residues: CASSLIPNTDTQYF. The CDR3 DNA reads as TGTGCCAGCAGCTTAATCCCCAATACAGATACGCAGTATTTT.

The chain has TRBV20-1 and TRBJ2-5; 9 bases are a match to TRBD2. This CDR3 spans 15 amino acids. Germline lookup yields CDR1 DFQATT and CDR2 SNEGSKA (reference sequence). V shed 5 bases, J shed 5 bases, and the junction held 12 bases outside the gene matches. CDR3 residues: CSADAGTSFFETQYF. For the CDR3, the DNA is TGCAGTGCTGACGCCGGGACTAGCTTTTTCGAGACCCAGTACTTC.

This clonotype was seen a handful of times. This chain joins TRBV12-5 and TRBJ2-3, with 9 positions matching TRBD2. CDR3 size: 21 residues. V shed 6 bases and J 2 bases; nucleotides not matched to a gene: 24. The germline gives CDR1 LGHNT, CDR2 FRNRAP. The CDR3, as DNA: TGTGCTAGTGGCTGTAAAGGCGCCCAACTTGCGGCGGGAGGGAACACAGATACGCAGTATTTT. Its translation is CASGCKGAQLAAGGNTDTQYF.

This clonotype was observed many times. This chain connects TRBV24-1 to TRBJ2-1; the match to TRBD2 covers 12 bases. V was pared by 7 bases and J by 0 bases, with 12 bases of the junction left unmatched. CDR3 length: 19 residues. The germline gives CDR1 KGHDR, CDR2 SFDVKD. CDR3 DNA: TGTGCCACCAGCCACGGACTAGCGGGAAAGACGCCCTCCTACAATGAGCAGTTCTTC. It is translated as CATSHGLAGKTPSYNEQFF.

The CDR3 sequence: CASTMTGPTEAFF. The CDR3 nucleotides are TGTGCCAGTACCATGACAGGGCCGACGGAAGCTTTCTTT. The V and J genes are TRBV19 and TRBJ1-1; 7 bases map to TRBD1. The ends lost 7 bases at V and 8 bases at J; junction bases unmatched: 10. This CDR3 has 13 residues. CDR1 and CDR2 (germline): LNHDA, SQIVND (reference sequence).